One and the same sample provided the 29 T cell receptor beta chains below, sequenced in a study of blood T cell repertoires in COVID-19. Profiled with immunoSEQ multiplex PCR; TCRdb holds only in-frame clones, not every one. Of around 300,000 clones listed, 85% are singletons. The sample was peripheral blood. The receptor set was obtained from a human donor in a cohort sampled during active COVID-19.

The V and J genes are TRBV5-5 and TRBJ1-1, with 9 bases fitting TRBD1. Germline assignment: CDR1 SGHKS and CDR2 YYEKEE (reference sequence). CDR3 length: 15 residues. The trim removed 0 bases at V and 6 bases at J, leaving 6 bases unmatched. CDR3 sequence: CASSLAGTGYAEAFF. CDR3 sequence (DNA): TGTGCCAGCAGCTTGGCTGGGACAGGGTACGCTGAAGCTTTCTTT.

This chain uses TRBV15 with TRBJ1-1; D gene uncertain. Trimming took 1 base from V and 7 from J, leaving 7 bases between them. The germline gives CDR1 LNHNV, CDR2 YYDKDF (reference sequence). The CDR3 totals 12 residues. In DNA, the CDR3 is TGTGCCACCAGCAGAGCTAATAATGAAGCTTTCTTT. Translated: CATSRANNEAFF.

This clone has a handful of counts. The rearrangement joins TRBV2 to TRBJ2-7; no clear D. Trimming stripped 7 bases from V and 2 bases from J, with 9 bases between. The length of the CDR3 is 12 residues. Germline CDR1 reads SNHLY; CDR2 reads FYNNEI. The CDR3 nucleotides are TGTGCCAGCAACCCCAGTCCCTACGAGCAGTACTTC. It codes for CASNPSPYEQYF.

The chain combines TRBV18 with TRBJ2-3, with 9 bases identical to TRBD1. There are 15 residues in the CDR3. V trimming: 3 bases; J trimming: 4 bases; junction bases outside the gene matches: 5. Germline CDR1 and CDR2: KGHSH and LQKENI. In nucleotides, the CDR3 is TGTGCCAGCTCACCGACAGGGGGGACGGCAGATACGCAGTATTTT. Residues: CASSPTGGTADTQYF.

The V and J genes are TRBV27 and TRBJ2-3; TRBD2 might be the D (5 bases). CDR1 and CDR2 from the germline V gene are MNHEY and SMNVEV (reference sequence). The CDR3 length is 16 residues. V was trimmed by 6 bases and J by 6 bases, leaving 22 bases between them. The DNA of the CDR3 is TGTGCCAGCAGCAGTTTATCGGCCAGTGTAGCGGATACGCAGTATTTT. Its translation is CASSSLSASVADTQYF.

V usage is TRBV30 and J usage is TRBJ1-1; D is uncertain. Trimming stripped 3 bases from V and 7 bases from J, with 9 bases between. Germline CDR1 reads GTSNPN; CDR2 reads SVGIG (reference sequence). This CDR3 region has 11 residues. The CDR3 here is CAWRFNGEAFF. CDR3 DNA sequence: TGTGCCTGGAGGTTCAACGGTGAAGCTTTCTTT.

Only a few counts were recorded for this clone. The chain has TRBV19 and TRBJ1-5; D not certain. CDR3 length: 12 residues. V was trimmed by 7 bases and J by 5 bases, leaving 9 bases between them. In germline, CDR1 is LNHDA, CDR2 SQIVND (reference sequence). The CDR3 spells CASNYGYQPQHF. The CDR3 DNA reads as TGTGCCAGTAACTACGGTTATCAGCCCCAGCATTTT.

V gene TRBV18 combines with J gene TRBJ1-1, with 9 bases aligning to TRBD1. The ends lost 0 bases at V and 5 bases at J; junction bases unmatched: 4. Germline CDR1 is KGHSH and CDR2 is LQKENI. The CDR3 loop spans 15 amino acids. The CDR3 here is CASSPPGTGRTEAFF. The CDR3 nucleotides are TGTGCCAGCTCACCACCGGGGACAGGGCGGACTGAAGCTTTCTTT.

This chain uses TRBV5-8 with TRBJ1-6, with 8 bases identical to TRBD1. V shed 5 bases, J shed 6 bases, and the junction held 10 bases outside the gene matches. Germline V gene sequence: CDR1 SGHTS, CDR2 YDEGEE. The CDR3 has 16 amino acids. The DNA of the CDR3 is TGTGCCAGCAGTGGCCAGGGGGCCATAGTTAATTCACCCCTCCACTTT. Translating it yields CASSGQGAIVNSPLHF. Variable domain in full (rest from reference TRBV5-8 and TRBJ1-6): EAGVTQSPTHLIKTRGQQATLRCSPISGHTSVYWYQQALGLGLQFLLWYDEGEERNRGNFPPRFSGRQFPNYSSELNVNALELEDSALYLCASSGQGAIVNSPLHFGNGTRLTVT.

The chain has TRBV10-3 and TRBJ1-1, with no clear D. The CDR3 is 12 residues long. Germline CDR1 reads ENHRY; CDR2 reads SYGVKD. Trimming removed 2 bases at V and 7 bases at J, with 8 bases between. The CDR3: CAISEPPGEAFF. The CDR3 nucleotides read TGTGCCATCAGTGAGCCCCCCGGTGAAGCTTTCTTT.

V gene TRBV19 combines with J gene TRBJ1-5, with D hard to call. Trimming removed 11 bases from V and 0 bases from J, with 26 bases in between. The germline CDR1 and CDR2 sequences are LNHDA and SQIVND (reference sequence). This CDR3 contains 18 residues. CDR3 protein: CAVPRGNPKPYSNQPQHF. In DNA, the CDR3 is TGTGCCGTCCCCCGAGGGAACCCGAAACCTTATAGCAATCAGCCCCAGCATTTT. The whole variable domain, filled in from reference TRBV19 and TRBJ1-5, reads DGGITQSPKYLFRKEGQNVTLSCEQNLNHDAMYWYRQDPGQGLRLIYYSQIVNDFQKGDIAEGYSVSREKKESFPLTVTSAQKNPTAFYLCAVPRGNPKPYSNQPQHFGDGTRLSIL.

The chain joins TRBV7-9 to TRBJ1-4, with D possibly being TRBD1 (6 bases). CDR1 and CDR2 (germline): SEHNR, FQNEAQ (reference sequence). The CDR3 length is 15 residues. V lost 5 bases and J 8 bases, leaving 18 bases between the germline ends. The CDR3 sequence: CASSPQGLPAEKLFF. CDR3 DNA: TGTGCCAGCAGCCCCCAGGGGTTACCAGCCGAAAAACTGTTTTTT.

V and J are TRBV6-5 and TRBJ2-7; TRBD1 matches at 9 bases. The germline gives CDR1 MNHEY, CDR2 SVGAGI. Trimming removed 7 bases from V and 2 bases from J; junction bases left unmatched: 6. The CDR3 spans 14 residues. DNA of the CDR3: TGTGCCAGCAAATCGGGACAGGGAACCTACGAGCAGTACTTC. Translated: CASKSGQGTYEQYF.

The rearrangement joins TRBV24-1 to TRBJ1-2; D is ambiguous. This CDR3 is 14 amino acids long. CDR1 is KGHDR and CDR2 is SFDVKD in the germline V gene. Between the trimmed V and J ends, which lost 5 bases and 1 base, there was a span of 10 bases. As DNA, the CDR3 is TGTGCCACCAGTGGCCTAGATGATAACTATGGCTACACCTTC. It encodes CATSGLDDNYGYTF.

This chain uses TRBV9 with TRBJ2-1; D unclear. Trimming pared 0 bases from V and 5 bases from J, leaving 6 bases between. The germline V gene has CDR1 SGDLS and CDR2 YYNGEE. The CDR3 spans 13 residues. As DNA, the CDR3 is TGTGCCAGCAGCGTAGGTAGAAACAATGAGCAGTTCTTC. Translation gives CASSVGRNNEQFF.

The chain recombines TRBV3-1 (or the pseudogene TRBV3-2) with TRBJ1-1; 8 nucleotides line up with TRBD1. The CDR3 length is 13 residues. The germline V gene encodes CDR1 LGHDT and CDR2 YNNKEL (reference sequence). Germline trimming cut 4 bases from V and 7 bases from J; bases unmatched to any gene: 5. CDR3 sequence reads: CASSPDRGGEAFF. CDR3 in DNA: TGTGCCAGCAGCCCAGACAGGGGCGGTGAAGCTTTCTTT.

CDR3 sequence reads: CASSLAKRGGGTSSTDTQYF. Written as DNA, the CDR3 is TGTGCCAGCAGCTTGGCCAAGAGGGGCGGGGGGACATCTAGCACAGATACGCAGTATTTT. V and J are TRBV5-8 and TRBJ2-3; 8 nucleotides match TRBD2. The CDR3 spans 20 residues. The J segment lost 0 bases and the V segment lost 0 bases, leaving 15 bases of the junction unmatched. From germline, CDR1 is SGHTS and CDR2 YDEGEE.

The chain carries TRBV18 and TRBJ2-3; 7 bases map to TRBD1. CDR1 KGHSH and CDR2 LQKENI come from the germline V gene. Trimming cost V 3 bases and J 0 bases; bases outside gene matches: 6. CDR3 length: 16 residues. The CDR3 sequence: CASSPFSGGSTDTQYF. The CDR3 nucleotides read TGTGCCAGCTCACCCTTTTCAGGGGGAAGCACAGATACGCAGTATTTT.

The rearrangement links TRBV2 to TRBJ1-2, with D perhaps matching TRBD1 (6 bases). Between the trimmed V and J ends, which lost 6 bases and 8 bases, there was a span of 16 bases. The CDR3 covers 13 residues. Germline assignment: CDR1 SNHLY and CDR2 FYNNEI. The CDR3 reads CASREDRQEGYTF. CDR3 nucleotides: TGTGCCAGCAGGGAGGACAGACAGGAGGGCTACACCTTC.

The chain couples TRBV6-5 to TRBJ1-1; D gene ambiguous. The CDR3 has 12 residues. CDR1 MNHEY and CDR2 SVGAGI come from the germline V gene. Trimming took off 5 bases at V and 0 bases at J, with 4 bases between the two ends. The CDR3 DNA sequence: TGTGCCAGCAGTAACATGAACACTGAAGCTTTCTTT. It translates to CASSNMNTEAFF.

The CDR3 nucleotides are TGCGCCAGCAGCTTACAAGCGGGCCTAGCGAATGAGCAGTTCTTC. Amino acids: CASSLQAGLANEQFF. The chain combines TRBV5-1 with TRBJ2-1, with a possible D match to TRBD2 (6 bases). V lost 2 bases, J lost 7 bases, and 16 bases lay in between. CDR3 size: 15 residues. The germline gives CDR1 SGHRS, CDR2 YFSETQ.

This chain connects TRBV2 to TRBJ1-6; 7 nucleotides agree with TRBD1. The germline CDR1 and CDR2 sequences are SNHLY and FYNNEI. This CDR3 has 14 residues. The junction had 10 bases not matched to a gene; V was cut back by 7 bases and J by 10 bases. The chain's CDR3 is CASTKTGIGSPLHF. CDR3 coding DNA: TGTGCCAGCACCAAGACAGGGATCGGCTCACCCCTCCACTTT.

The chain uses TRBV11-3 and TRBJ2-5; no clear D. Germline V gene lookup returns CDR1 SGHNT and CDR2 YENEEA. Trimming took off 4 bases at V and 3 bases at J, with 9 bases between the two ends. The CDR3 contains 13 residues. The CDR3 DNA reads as TGTGCCAGCAGCTCGACACTGAAAGAGACCCAGTACTTC. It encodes CASSSTLKETQYF.

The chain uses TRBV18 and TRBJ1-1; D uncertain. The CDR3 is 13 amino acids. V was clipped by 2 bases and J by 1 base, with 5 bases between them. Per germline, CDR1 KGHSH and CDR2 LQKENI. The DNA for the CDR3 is TGTGCCAGCTCACCAGGCACGAACACTGAAGCTTTCTTT. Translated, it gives CASSPGTNTEAFF.

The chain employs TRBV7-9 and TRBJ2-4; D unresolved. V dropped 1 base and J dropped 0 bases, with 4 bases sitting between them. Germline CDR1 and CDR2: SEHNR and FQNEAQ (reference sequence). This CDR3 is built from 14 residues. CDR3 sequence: CASSLELAKNIQYF. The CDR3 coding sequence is TGTGCCAGCAGCTTAGAGCTAGCCAAAAACATTCAGTACTTC. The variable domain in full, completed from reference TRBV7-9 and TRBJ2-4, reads DTGVSQNPRHKITKRGQNVTFRCDPISEHNRLYWYRQTLGQGPEFLTYFQNEAQLEKSRLLSDRFSAERPKGSFSTLEIQRTEQGDSAMYLCASSLELAKNIQYFGAGTRLSVL.

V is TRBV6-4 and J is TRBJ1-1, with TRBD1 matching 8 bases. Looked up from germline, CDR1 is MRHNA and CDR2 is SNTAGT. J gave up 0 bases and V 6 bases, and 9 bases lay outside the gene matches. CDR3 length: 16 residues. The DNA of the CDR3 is TGTGCCAGCAGGGAGACAGGGGAGCGAATGAACACTGAAGCTTTCTTT. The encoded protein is CASRETGERMNTEAFF.

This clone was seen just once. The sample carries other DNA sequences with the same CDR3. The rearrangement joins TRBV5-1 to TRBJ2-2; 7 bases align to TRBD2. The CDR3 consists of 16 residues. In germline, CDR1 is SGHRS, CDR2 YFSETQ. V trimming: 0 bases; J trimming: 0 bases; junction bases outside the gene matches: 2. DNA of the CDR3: TGCGCCAGCAGCTTGGAGGGAGGGACGAACACCGGGGAGCTGTTTTTT. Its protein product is CASSLEGGTNTGELFF. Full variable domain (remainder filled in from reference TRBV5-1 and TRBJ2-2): KAGVTQTPRYLIKTRGQQVTLSCSPISGHRSVSWYQQTPGQGLQFLFEYFSETQRNKGNFPGRFSGRQFSNSRSEMNVSTLELGDSALYLCASSLEGGTNTGELFFGEGSRLTVL.

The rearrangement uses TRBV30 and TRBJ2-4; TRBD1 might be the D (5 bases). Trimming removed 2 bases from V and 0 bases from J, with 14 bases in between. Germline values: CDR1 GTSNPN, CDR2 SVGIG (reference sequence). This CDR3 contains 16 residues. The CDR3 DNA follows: TGTGCCTGGAGTACAGGAAACCGGCTAGCCAAAAACATTCAGTACTTC. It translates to CAWSTGNRLAKNIQYF. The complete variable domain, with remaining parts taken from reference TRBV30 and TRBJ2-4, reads SQTIHQWPATLVQPVGSPLSLECTVEGTSNPNLYWYRQAAGRGLQLLFYSVGIGQISSEVPQNLSASRPQDRQFILSSKKLLLSDSGFYLCAWSTGNRLAKNIQYFGAGTRLSVL.

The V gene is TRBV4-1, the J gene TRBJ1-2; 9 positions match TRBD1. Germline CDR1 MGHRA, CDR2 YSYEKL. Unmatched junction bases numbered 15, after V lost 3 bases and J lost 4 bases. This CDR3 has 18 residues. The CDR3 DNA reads TGCGCCAGCAGCCACGCTACCCTGAAGGGACAGGGAGGCTATGGCTACACCTTC. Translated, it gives CASSHATLKGQGGYGYTF.